Shown below are 14 T cell receptor beta chains from a single sample sequenced in a study of control samples from healthy donors and cancer patients. Measured with immunoSEQ multiplex PCR; TCRdb has only the in-frame clones, and not every one. The table lists more than 70,000 clones, roughly nine tenths of them singletons. The sequenced sample consisted of blood. The receptors derive from a woman aged 25 to 39 in good health.

The V and J genes are TRBV7-6 and TRBJ2-2; maybe TRBD2 (6 bases). The CDR3 is made up of 15 amino acids. Trimming removed 1 base at V and 9 bases at J, with 15 bases between. Germline V gives CDR1 SGHVS, CDR2 FNYEAQ. This CDR3 is CASSLGGLRVRELFF. The CDR3 coding sequence is TGTGCCAGCAGCTTAGGGGGACTCAGGGTGCGGGAGCTGTTTTTT.

V usage is TRBV27 and J usage is TRBJ1-5, with D tentatively TRBD1 (5 bases). The CDR3 is made up of 17 amino acids. Looked up from germline, CDR1 is MNHEY and CDR2 is SMNVEV (reference sequence). V lost 3 bases, J lost 4 bases, and 19 bases lay in between. CDR3 loop: CASSFSSSSGLNQPQHF. CDR3 DNA sequence: TGTGCCAGCAGTTTTAGTTCTTCGTCGGGACTGAATCAGCCCCAGCATTTT.

V usage is TRBV3-1 (or the pseudogene TRBV3-2) and J usage is TRBJ1-3; D uncertain. Germline CDR1 is LGHDT and CDR2 is YNNKEL (reference sequence). Trimming pared 1 base from V and 0 bases from J, leaving 10 bases between. The CDR3 runs 16 residues. The CDR3 is CASSQAPTGSGNTIYF. The CDR3 coding sequence is TGTGCCAGCAGCCAAGCCCCGACCGGCTCTGGAAACACCATATATTTT.

The V call is TRBV5-1, the J call TRBJ1-2; D ambiguous. Trimming removed 1 base at V and 4 bases at J, with 14 bases between. Germline lookup yields CDR1 SGHRS and CDR2 YFSETQ. The CDR3 totals 15 residues. This CDR3 reads CASSLTLAGVYGYTF. CDR3 nucleotides: TGCGCCAGCAGCTTGACCCTAGCAGGTGTCTATGGCTACACCTTC. Variable domain in full (rest from reference TRBV5-1 and TRBJ1-2): KAGVTQTPRYLIKTRGQQVTLSCSPISGHRSVSWYQQTPGQGLQFLFEYFSETQRNKGNFPGRFSGRQFSNSRSEMNVSTLELGDSALYLCASSLTLAGVYGYTFGSGTRLTVV.

This chain joins TRBV7-3 and TRBJ1-1; D unclear. Trimming stripped 0 bases from V and 3 bases from J, with 5 bases between. Germline assignment: CDR1 SGHTA and CDR2 FQGTGA. The CDR3 runs 13 residues. The CDR3 here is CASSLTGYTEAFF. The CDR3 region has the DNA TGTGCCAGCAGCTTAACGGGATACACTGAAGCTTTCTTT.

The chain employs TRBV5-8 and TRBJ2-7, with D possibly being TRBD1 (5 bases). Germline loops: CDR1 SGHTS, CDR2 YDEGEE. The CDR3 is 16 residues long. V shed 5 bases and J shed 5 bases, with 23 bases lying between them. CDR3 sequence (DNA): TGTGCCAGCAGTAATGAAAGGGGCGGACGGGTACACGAGCAGTACTTC. Translating gives CASSNERGGRVHEQYF.

J is TRBJ1-4 and V is TRBV12-3 or TRBV12-4, with D unresolved. The germline V and J ends were trimmed by 3 bases and 7 bases, with 9 bases remaining between them. The CDR3 runs 13 residues. The CDR3 loop reads CASSFRGSEKLFF. As DNA, the CDR3 is TGTGCCAGCAGTTTCCGGGGAAGTGAAAAACTGTTTTTT.

V usage is TRBV6-4 and J usage is TRBJ1-1; TRBD1 agrees at 7 bases. CDR1 MRHNA and CDR2 SNTAGT come from the germline V gene. After removal of 5 bases from V and 2 bases from J, the junction contained 8 bases not matched to a gene. This CDR3 spans 15 amino acids. CDR3 region: CASSQQGLGNTEAFF. CDR3 DNA sequence: TGTGCCAGCAGTCAACAGGGGCTGGGAAACACTGAAGCTTTCTTT.

The genes are TRBV7-6 and TRBJ2-5, with D perhaps TRBD2 (5 bases). Germline V gene data show CDR1 as SGHVS and CDR2 as FNYEAQ. The CDR3 is 15 residues long. Trimming pared 1 base from V and 0 bases from J, leaving 9 bases between. CDR3 bases: TGTGCCAGCAGCTTAGATCCGGGGTACCAAGAGACCCAGTACTTC. It translates to CASSLDPGYQETQYF.

The chain has TRBV19 and TRBJ1-6, with 7 bases identical to TRBD1. The V gene end was trimmed by 3 bases and the J gene end by 9 bases; junction bases not matched to a gene: 14. Germline V gene sequence: CDR1 LNHDA, CDR2 SQIVND (reference sequence). The CDR3 is 17 amino acids. As DNA, the CDR3 is TGTGCCAGTAGTATCGGCGACCCGGGACAGAGGACTTCACCCCTCCACTTT. It specifies CASSIGDPGQRTSPLHF. The entire variable domain, with the rest obtained from reference TRBV19 and TRBJ1-6, is as follows: DGGITQSPKYLFRKEGQNVTLSCEQNLNHDAMYWYRQDPGQGLRLIYYSQIVNDFQKGDIAEGYSVSREKKESFPLTVTSAQKNPTAFYLCASSIGDPGQRTSPLHFGNGTRLTVT.

This chain uses TRBV19 with TRBJ2-7; 7 bases are a match to TRBD1. Germline trimming cut 10 bases from V and 3 bases from J; bases unmatched to any gene: 12. CDR1 and CDR2 from the germline V gene are LNHDA and SQIVND (reference sequence). The CDR3 covers 14 residues. This CDR3 is CATKRRDSSYEQYF. The CDR3 coding sequence is TGTGCCACCAAAAGACGGGACAGCAGCTACGAGCAGTACTTC. The whole variable domain, filled in from reference TRBV19 and TRBJ2-7, reads DGGITQSPKYLFRKEGQNVTLSCEQNLNHDAMYWYRQDPGQGLRLIYYSQIVNDFQKGDIAEGYSVSREKKESFPLTVTSAQKNPTAFYLCATKRRDSSYEQYFGPGTRLTVT.

Relative to its sample, this clone is medium-sized. The same CDR3 also results from other DNA sequences found in this sample. The chain combines TRBV18 with TRBJ2-2; the D gene is possibly TRBD1 (6 bases). Germline V CDR1 and CDR2: KGHSH, LQKENI. V was clipped by 6 bases and J by 4 bases, with 9 bases between them. This CDR3 spans 13 amino acids. CDR3 sequence: CASSPGATGELFF. The CDR3 DNA sequence: TGTGCCAGCTCGCCAGGGGCCACCGGGGAGCTGTTTTTT. The full variable domain, completed using reference TRBV18 and TRBJ2-2, is NAGVMQNPRHLVRRRGQEARLRCSPMKGHSHVYWYRQLPEEGLKFMVYLQKENIIDESGMPKERFSAEFPKEGPSILRIQQVVRGDSAAYFCASSPGATGELFFGEGSRLTVL.

The chain has TRBV11-2 and TRBJ2-5; 14 bases map to TRBD2. Trimming took 4 bases from V and 5 from J; bases not matched to a gene: 3. Germline V gives CDR1 SGHAT, CDR2 FQNNGV. The CDR3 runs to 15 residues. The CDR3 DNA follows: TGTGCCAGCAGCTCCGGGACTAGCGGGAGCGAGACCCAGTACTTC. Its protein is CASSSGTSGSETQYF.

This clone was seen a handful of times. This chain links TRBV4-2 with TRBJ1-6, with D possibly matching TRBD1 (5 bases). CDR1 is LGHNA, CDR2 YNFKEQ, per germline. The CDR3 length is 15 residues. Trimming took off 0 bases at V and 7 bases at J, with 10 bases between the two ends. Here the CDR3 reads CASSQDVKGNSPLHF. DNA of the CDR3: TGTGCCAGCAGCCAAGATGTAAAGGGGAATTCACCCCTCCACTTT.